The clone carrying this TCR beta chain was detected only once. Antigen unknown. PCR was performed using 60 Vbeta and 13 Jbeta primers. Some clones are missing from TCRdb's copy, which holds only in-frame ones; the method was immunoSEQ multiplex PCR. Of approximately 70,000 clones in the sample, over 60% were seen once. This record comes from a study of cytomegalovirus exposure and HLA in healthy donors. Study-level findings and limits: Common viral pathogens seemed, in a later analysis, to connect with several of the most significant clusters. When a later analysis compared HLA-associated TCR beta chains with equally common others, the HLA-associated chains turned out to be more clonally expanded and to have lower generation probabilities.

The clonotype was recovered from a middle-aged man in good health and CMV-seropositive. Sequences were obtained from PBMCs.

The CDR3 loop is CASSQGGTFDISYEQYF. The CDR3 nucleotides read TGTGCCAGCAGCCAAGGAGGGACTTTTGACATCTCCTACGAGCAGTACTTC. The V and J genes are TRBV4-2 and TRBJ2-7; perhaps TRBD2 as D (6 bases). CDR1 is LGHNA and CDR2 is YNFKEQ in the germline V gene. V gave up 1 base and J gave up 0 bases, with 16 bases separating them. This CDR3 is 17 amino acids long.